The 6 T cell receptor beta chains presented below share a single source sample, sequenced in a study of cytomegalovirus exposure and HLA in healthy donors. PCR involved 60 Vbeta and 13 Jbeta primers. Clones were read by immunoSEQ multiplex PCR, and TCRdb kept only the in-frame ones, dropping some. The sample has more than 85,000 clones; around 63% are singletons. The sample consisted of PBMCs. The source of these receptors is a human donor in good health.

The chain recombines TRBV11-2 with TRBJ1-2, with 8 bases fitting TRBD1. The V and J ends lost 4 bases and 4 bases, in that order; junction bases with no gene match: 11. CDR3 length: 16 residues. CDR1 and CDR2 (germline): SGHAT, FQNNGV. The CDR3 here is CASSSTRQGWGYGYTF. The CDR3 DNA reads TGTGCCAGCAGCTCAACCCGACAGGGGTGGGGCTATGGCTACACCTTC.

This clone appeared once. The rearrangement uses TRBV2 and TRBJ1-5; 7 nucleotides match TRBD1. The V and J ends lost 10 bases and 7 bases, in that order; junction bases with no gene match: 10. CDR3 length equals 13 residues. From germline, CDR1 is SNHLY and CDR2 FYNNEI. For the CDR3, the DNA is TGTGCCACCTCAACAGGGGCCCAACAGCCCCAGCATTTT. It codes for CATSTGAQQPQHF.

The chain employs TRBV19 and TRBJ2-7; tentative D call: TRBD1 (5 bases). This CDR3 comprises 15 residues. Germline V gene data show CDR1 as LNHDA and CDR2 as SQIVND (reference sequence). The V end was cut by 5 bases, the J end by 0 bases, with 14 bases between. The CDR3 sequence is CASSPRNRYSYEQYF. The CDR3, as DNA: TGTGCCAGTAGTCCCCGGAACAGGTACTCCTACGAGCAGTACTTC.

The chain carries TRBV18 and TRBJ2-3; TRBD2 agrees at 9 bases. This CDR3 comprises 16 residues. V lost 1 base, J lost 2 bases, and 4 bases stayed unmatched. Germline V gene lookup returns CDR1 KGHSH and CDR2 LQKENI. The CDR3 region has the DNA TGTGCCAGCTCACCACTTGCGGGAGGGATCACAGATACGCAGTATTTT. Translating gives CASSPLAGGITDTQYF.

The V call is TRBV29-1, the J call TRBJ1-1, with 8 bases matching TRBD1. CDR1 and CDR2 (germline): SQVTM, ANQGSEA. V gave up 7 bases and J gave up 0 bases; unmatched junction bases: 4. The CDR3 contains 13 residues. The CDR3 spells CSAGTGLNTEAFF. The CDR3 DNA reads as TGCAGCGCTGGGACAGGCCTGAACACTGAAGCTTTCTTT.

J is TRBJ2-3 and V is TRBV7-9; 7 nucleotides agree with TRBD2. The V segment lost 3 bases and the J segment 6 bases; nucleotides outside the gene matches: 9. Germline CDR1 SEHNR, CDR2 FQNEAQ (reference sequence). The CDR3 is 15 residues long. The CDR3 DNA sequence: TGTGCCAGCAGCTTGGCTAGCGGAGGGCGGGATACGCAGTATTTT. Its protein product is CASSLASGGRDTQYF. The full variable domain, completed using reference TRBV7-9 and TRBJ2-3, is DTGVSQNPRHKITKRGQNVTFRCDPISEHNRLYWYRQTLGQGPEFLTYFQNEAQLEKSRLLSDRFSAERPKGSFSTLEIQRTEQGDSAMYLCASSLASGGRDTQYFGPGTRLTVL.